The 32 T cell receptor beta chains below come from one sample, sequenced in a study of T-cell memory formation after mild COVID-19. TCRdb fed the 5' RACE reads into MiXCR, producing one record per CDR3 protein. The data show roughly 250,000 distinct CDR3 sequences, with roughly 17% seen just once and 20% to 25% held by the top ten. Sequenced material: PBMCs or a T cell subset sorted from them (not recorded which). The receptors were sampled from a man aged 18 to 30 who had mild COVID-19 (a few samples of this study predate the infection). Cell type and time point are not known.

The table lists this clonotype with a few counts. The J gene is TRBJ1-2, the V gene TRBV9, with D possibly matching TRBD1 (6 bases). CDR1 is SGDLS and CDR2 is YYNGEE in the germline V gene. CDR3 size: 14 residues. V was trimmed by 3 bases and J by 6 bases, leaving 15 bases between them. The CDR3 loop is CASSGSTGFDGYTF. The DNA for the CDR3 is TGTGCCAGCAGCGGATCCACAGGGTTCGATGGCTACACCTTC.

This clonotype appeared a few times. V gene TRBV5-6 combines with J gene TRBJ2-7; D is perhaps TRBD1 (6 bases). Germline loops: CDR1 SGHDT, CDR2 YYEEEE. Trimming shortened V by 7 bases and J by 6 bases, and 20 bases separated the two germline ends. The length of the CDR3 is 14 residues. The CDR3 reads CASANTGLSSEQYV. The CDR3 DNA sequence: TGTGCCAGCGCGAATACAGGGTTGTCGAGCGAGCAGTACGTC.

This clonotype was observed at least ten times. The chain employs TRBV7-9 and TRBJ2-7; D is possibly TRBD1 (5 bases). Between the trimmed V and J ends, which lost 4 bases and 6 bases, there was a span of 10 bases. Germline V gives CDR1 SEHNR, CDR2 FQNEAQ (reference sequence). This CDR3 region has 12 residues. The CDR3 nucleotides are TGTGCCAGCAGCTACACAGGTGTCGAGCAGTACGTC. It is translated as CASSYTGVEQYV.

This clonotype showed up just a few times. This rearrangement joins TRBV7-9 to TRBJ2-1; maybe TRBD2 (6 bases). Germline values: CDR1 SEHNR, CDR2 FQNEAQ (reference sequence). V was pared by 0 bases and J by 4 bases, with 13 bases between. CDR3 length: 16 amino acids. The CDR3 nucleotides are TGTGCCAGCAGCTTAGCGGGGGGAAAACAGTACAATGAGCAGTTCTTC. As protein: CASSLAGGKQYNEQFF.

The V call is TRBV12-3 or TRBV12-4, the J call TRBJ1-5; D unclear. Trimming cost V 7 bases and J 7 bases, with 14 bases left between them. The CDR3 consists of 13 residues. The CDR3: CASINGRGQPQHF. The CDR3 DNA is TGTGCCAGCATCAACGGTCGCGGGCAGCCCCAGCATTTT.

J is TRBJ2-2 and V is TRBV4-2, with a weak D call TRBD2 (5 bases). The length of the CDR3 is 16 residues. The germline CDR1 and CDR2 sequences are LGHNA and YNFKEQ. V lost 3 bases to trimming and J lost 3 bases, with 14 bases between them. The CDR3 spells CASSQVPGFDTGELFF. Here the CDR3 DNA reads TGTGCCAGCAGCCAGGTACCGGGATTCGACACCGGGGAGCTGTTTTTT.

This clonotype was observed a few times. The genes are TRBV7-3 and TRBJ2-1; 9 bases line up with TRBD2. This CDR3 is 15 amino acids long. Germline CDR1 is SGHTA and CDR2 is FQGTGA. The J segment lost 2 bases and the V segment lost 3 bases, leaving 2 bases of the junction unmatched. CDR3 in amino acids: CASSFSSGTYNEQFF. CDR3 in DNA: TGTGCCAGCAGCTTTTCTAGCGGGACCTACAATGAGCAGTTCTTC.

This clonotype was picked up one time. The rearrangement uses TRBV28 and TRBJ2-5, with D maybe TRBD1 (7 bases). The CDR3 has 16 residues. In germline, CDR1 is MDHEN, CDR2 SYDVKM. V lost 6 bases and J 0 bases, leaving 17 bases between the germline ends. The CDR3 loop reads CASRLSTGEDQETQYF. The CDR3 bases are TGTGCCAGCAGGTTGTCTACAGGGGAGGACCAAGAGACCCAGTACTTC.

The DNA for the CDR3 is TGTGCCAGCAGCGTAGCTTTGCGGAACACTGAAGCTTTCTTT. Its protein is CASSVALRNTEAFF. The chain recombines TRBV9 with TRBJ1-1; no clear D. Deletions cut 0 bases from V and 1 base from J, with 7 bases between. CDR1 and CDR2 from the germline V gene are SGDLS and YYNGEE. There are 14 residues in the CDR3.

Comment on this clonotype: Being one base from a much bigger clone, this may be a read error. The chain combines TRBV2 with TRBJ2-5; a weak D match, TRBD2 (5 bases). The germline gives CDR1 SNHLY, CDR2 FYNNEI. The CDR3 sequence is 11 residues long. CDR3 residues: CASRIGETQCF. The CDR3 nucleotides are TGTGCCAGCAGGATTGGGGAGACCCAGTGCTTC.

The chain joins TRBV10-3 to TRBJ1-2; D is unresolved. V was cut by 4 bases and J by 8 bases, with 14 bases left in between. This CDR3 is built from 13 residues. The germline V gene has CDR1 ENHRY and CDR2 SYGVKD. CDR3 bases: TGTGCCATCAGTGGATCAATCTCACAAGGCTACACCTTC. Its protein is CAISGSISQGYTF.

At least ten counts were recorded for this clonotype. The rearrangement joins TRBV20-1 to TRBJ1-5; D is unclear. Germline V CDR1 and CDR2: DFQATT, SNEGSKA (reference sequence). The V gene lost 2 bases and the J gene lost 0 bases, with 5 bases spanning the gap. This CDR3 has 13 amino acids. This chain's CDR3 is CSARSDSNQPQHF. Here the CDR3 DNA reads TGCAGTGCTAGATCGGATAGCAATCAGCCCCAGCATTTT.

V gene TRBV5-6 combines with J gene TRBJ2-7; tentative D call: TRBD2 (7 bases). This CDR3 region has 14 residues. Looked up from germline, CDR1 is SGHDT and CDR2 is YYEEEE. Trimming took 3 bases from V and 6 from J, leaving 16 bases between them. CDR3 nucleotide sequence: TGTGCCAGCAGCTGGGGGGGGCTAGCGGCCGAGCAGTACTTC. Amino acids: CASSWGGLAAEQYF.

The chain carries TRBV12-3 or TRBV12-4 and TRBJ2-7; 7 nucleotides align to TRBD1. The CDR3 length is 12 residues. Unmatched junction bases numbered 11, after V lost 7 bases and J lost 11 bases. In DNA form, the CDR3 reads TGTGCCAGCAACTCCTACGCGGACAGGAAGTACTTC. It codes for CASNSYADRKYF.

This rearrangement joins TRBV6-2 or TRBV6-3 to TRBJ2-5, with 9 nucleotides matching TRBD1. Germline V gives CDR1 MNHEY, CDR2 SVGEGT. V was clipped by 6 bases and J by 4 bases; unmatched bases: 12. CDR3 length: 16 amino acids. The CDR3 sequence: CASRISLGQGRETQYF. For the CDR3, the DNA is TGTGCCAGCAGAATCAGTTTAGGACAGGGGCGAGAGACCCAGTACTTC.

In this sample, this clonotype turned up a few times. This rearrangement joins TRBV4-2 to TRBJ2-5; D perhaps matches TRBD2 (5 bases). Germline-derived CDR1 and CDR2 are LGHNA and YNFKEQ. The V end was cut by 0 bases, the J end by 7 bases, with 6 bases between. The CDR3 has 12 residues. This CDR3 is CASSQDGRTQYF. The CDR3 nucleotides read TGTGCCAGCAGCCAAGATGGGAGGACCCAGTACTTC.

This clonotype was seen a few times. The gene calls are TRBV5-4 and TRBJ2-7; D is undetermined. Germline V lookup: CDR1 SGHNT, CDR2 YYREEE (reference sequence). The CDR3 runs to 13 residues. The germline V and J ends were trimmed by 0 bases and 3 bases, with 7 bases remaining between them. DNA for the CDR3: TGTGCCAGCAGCTTGGAAGCGCACTACGAGCAGTACTTC. Translating gives CASSLEAHYEQYF.

This clonotype was seen a few times. J is TRBJ2-6 and V is TRBV4-1; 8 nucleotides align to TRBD1. The length of the CDR3 is 18 residues. Germline V gene sequence: CDR1 MGHRA, CDR2 YSYEKL. V shed 3 bases and J 0 bases; nucleotides not matched to a gene: 7. The CDR3 coding sequence is TGCGCCAGCAGCCACACTTGGACAGGGCTCTCTGGGGCCAACGTCCTGACTTTC. Protein: CASSHTWTGLSGANVLTF.

This clonotype was counted at least ten times. The V and J genes are TRBV12-3 or TRBV12-4 and TRBJ1-3, with TRBD1 identical over 8 bases. Losses at the gene ends were 5 bases for V and 2 bases for J; bases not matched to a gene: 11. CDR3 size: 17 residues. The CDR3 region is CASSTGQGPYAGNTIYF. CDR3 bases: TGTGCCAGCAGTACCGGACAGGGCCCGTACGCTGGAAACACCATATATTTT.

In this sample, this clonotype turned up a few times. V gene TRBV4-1 combines with J gene TRBJ1-3, with no clear D. Looked up from germline, CDR1 is MGHRA and CDR2 is YSYEKL. The CDR3 contains 15 residues. Trimming took 0 bases from V and 0 from J, leaving 6 bases between them. The CDR3: CASSQDPGSGNTIYF. The DNA of the CDR3 is TGCGCCAGCAGCCAAGATCCGGGCTCTGGAAACACCATATATTTT.

This clonotype was counted between two and nine times. The rearrangement links TRBV27 to TRBJ1-5; D remains ambiguous. Germline assignment: CDR1 MNHEY and CDR2 SMNVEV (reference sequence). Deletions cut 5 bases from V and 3 bases from J, with 8 bases between. CDR3 size: 13 residues. CDR3 region: CASSPLDNQPQHF. The CDR3 DNA follows: TGTGCCAGCAGTCCCCTCGACAATCAGCCCCAGCATTTT.

This chain joins TRBV5-1 and TRBJ2-5; TRBD2 might be the D (6 bases). This CDR3 is built from 13 residues. Trimming stripped 4 bases from V and 4 bases from J, with 11 bases between. Germline V CDR1 and CDR2: SGHRS, YFSETQ. CDR3 sequence (DNA): TGCGCCAGCAGCCCGTCCGGGGGAGAGACCCAGTACTTC. As protein: CASSPSGGETQYF.

This clonotype showed up just a few times. This chain uses TRBV7-9 with TRBJ2-4; D may be TRBD1 or TRBD2 (5 bases each). This CDR3 has 15 amino acids. The germline V gene encodes CDR1 SEHNR and CDR2 FQNEAQ (reference sequence). Deletions cut 1 base from V and 8 bases from J, with 15 bases between. The CDR3 is CASSLGLGDADIQYF. For the CDR3, the DNA is TGTGCCAGCAGCTTAGGGCTGGGGGATGCAGACATTCAGTACTTC.

This clonotype was counted only a few times. The chain recombines TRBV4-3 with TRBJ1-5, with a tentative D call TRBD1 (5 bases). The V and J ends lost 0 bases and 7 bases respectively, with 13 bases between them. The CDR3 is made up of 15 amino acids. Germline CDR1 LGHNA, CDR2 YSLEER. CDR3 protein: CASSQDSSGAQPQHF. In DNA form, the CDR3 reads TGCGCCAGCAGCCAAGATTCATCCGGGGCCCAGCCCCAGCATTTT.

This clonotype showed up many times. This chain uses TRBV5-1 with TRBJ2-1, with 8 bases aligning to TRBD2. The germline V gene encodes CDR1 SGHRS and CDR2 YFSETQ. The CDR3 is 15 residues long. With V trimmed by 8 bases and J by 10 bases, 17 bases remained unmatched. The CDR3 spells CASMAGGGGSPEQFF. The CDR3, as DNA: TGCGCCAGTATGGCCGGGGGGGGCGGTTCCCCCGAGCAGTTCTTC.

This clonotype was seen at least ten times. The chain links TRBV7-2 to TRBJ2-2; TRBD1 is a possible D gene (6 bases). The CDR3 spans 13 residues. CDR1 is SGHTA and CDR2 is FQGNSA in the germline V gene. Trimming took 3 bases from V and 5 from J, leaving 7 bases between them. CDR3 region: CASSFRGTGELFF. In nucleotides, the CDR3 is TGTGCCAGCAGCTTCAGGGGAACCGGGGAGCTGTTTTTT.

The rearrangement links TRBV4-3 to TRBJ2-2; 7 positions match TRBD2. Per germline, CDR1 LGHNA and CDR2 YSLEER. V dropped 2 bases and J dropped 7; count of bases not matched to a gene: 16. This CDR3 spans 18 amino acids. DNA of the CDR3: TGCGCCAGCAGCCAAATTACTGGGACTACCGGCGGTGGCGGGGAGCTGTTTTTT. Encoded protein: CASSQITGTTGGGGELFF.

This clonotype was seen ten or more times. The rearrangement uses TRBV7-6 and TRBJ2-5; 9 nucleotides agree with TRBD1. Germline V lookup: CDR1 SGHVS, CDR2 FNYEAQ. The ends lost 4 bases at V and 5 bases at J; junction bases unmatched: 14. This CDR3 comprises 17 residues. The DNA for the CDR3 is TGTGCCAGCAGCTCGAGAGGGACAGGGTGGAGTGGGGAGACCCAGTACTTC. Its translation is CASSSRGTGWSGETQYF.

This clonotype was seen only a few times. V and J are TRBV7-2 and TRBJ2-7; the D gene is possibly TRBD1 (6 bases). CDR3 length: 15 residues. Germline V gives CDR1 SGHTA, CDR2 FQGNSA. The germline V and J ends were trimmed by 5 bases and 3 bases, with 17 bases remaining between them. The CDR3 loop reads CASSPQATGGYEQYF. CDR3 bases: TGTGCCAGCAGCCCCCAAGCGACAGGAGGCTACGAGCAGTACTTC.

Ten or more counts support this clonotype. V and J are TRBV12-3 or TRBV12-4 and TRBJ2-1; TRBD2 might be the D (5 bases). CDR3 size: 15 residues. Trimming pared 6 bases from V and 0 bases from J, leaving 12 bases between. The CDR3: CASRTEASSYNEQFF. For the CDR3, the DNA is TGTGCCAGCAGGACGGAGGCAAGCTCCTACAATGAGCAGTTCTTC.

This clonotype showed up just a few times. This chain joins TRBV20-1 and TRBJ2-3; D is unresolved. Trimming shortened V by 0 bases and J by 3 bases, and 7 bases separated the two germline ends. This CDR3 region has 13 residues. Germline V gene lookup returns CDR1 DFQATT and CDR2 SNEGSKA (reference sequence). Here the CDR3 reads CSARDPVTDTQYF. The CDR3 region has the DNA TGCAGTGCTAGAGACCCCGTTACAGATACGCAGTATTTT.

A few counts support this clonotype. The CDR3 nucleotides read TGTGCCACCAGTGATCTACGAGGGCAGGGGAAGGACAATGAGCAGTTCTTC. Amino acid sequence: CATSDLRGQGKDNEQFF. The chain uses TRBV24-1 and TRBJ2-1; D possibly corresponds to TRBD1 (6 bases). This CDR3 has 17 amino acids. The germline V and J ends were trimmed by 3 bases and 5 bases, with 19 bases remaining between them. CDR1 is KGHDR, CDR2 SFDVKD, per germline.